These 10 T cell receptor beta chains came from one sample sequenced in a study of identical twins. TCRdb reprocessed the 5' RACE reads with MiXCR, giving one entry per CDR3 protein. The sample carries about 210,000 distinct CDR3 sequences, less than 9.5% recorded once. The sequenced sample was memory (CD45RO+) T cells sorted from blood. Source of these receptors: a woman aged 18 to 35 in good health.

This clonotype has ten or more counts. V is TRBV12-3 or TRBV12-4 and J is TRBJ2-5, with 11 positions matching TRBD2. The CDR3 covers 20 residues. With V trimmed by 8 bases and J by 4 bases, 24 bases remained unmatched. The CDR3 DNA is TGTGCCAGCGACCTGTGGAGGAGGGCTAGCGGGAGGCCAGGGTTAGAGACCCAGTACTTC. Protein: CASDLWRRASGRPGLETQYF.

This clonotype was observed once. The chain joins TRBV11-3 to TRBJ2-5; 10 nucleotides align to TRBD2. The CDR3 has 16 residues. Germline V gives CDR1 SGHNT, CDR2 YENEEA. V shed 1 base, J shed 2 bases, and the junction held 4 bases outside the gene matches. CDR3 amino acids: CASSLGTSGAQETQYF. As DNA, the CDR3 is TGTGCCAGCAGCTTAGGTACTAGCGGGGCACAAGAGACCCAGTACTTC.

In its sample, this clonotype was seen many times. V usage is TRBV20-1 and J usage is TRBJ2-5; D ambiguous. This CDR3 has 11 amino acids. V was cut by 5 bases and J by 5 bases, with 9 bases left in between. From germline, CDR1 is DFQATT and CDR2 SNEGSKA (reference sequence). CDR3 sequence: CSAPDPETQYF. CDR3 sequence (DNA): TGCAGTGCTCCGGACCCGGAGACCCAGTACTTC.

This clonotype was counted between two and nine times. CDR3 amino acids: CASSPLAENNEQFF. The CDR3 nucleotides are TGTGCCAGCAGCCCCTTAGCGGAAAACAATGAGCAGTTCTTC. The V gene is TRBV11-2, the J gene TRBJ2-1; D is perhaps TRBD2 (6 bases). V lost 5 bases and J lost 5, with 13 bases in between. The CDR3 loop spans 14 amino acids. CDR1 is SGHAT, CDR2 FQNNGV, per germline.

V is TRBV18 and J is TRBJ2-7; D might be TRBD1 or TRBD2, each matching 5 bases. Germline-derived CDR1 and CDR2 are KGHSH and LQKENI. Trimming left V 6 bases short and J 4 bases short, with 13 bases between. The length of the CDR3 is 13 residues. In DNA, the CDR3 is TGTGCCAGCTCCGTTCGGGGCGAATACGAGCAGTACTTC. Encoded protein: CASSVRGEYEQYF.

Many counts were recorded for this clonotype. The rearrangement uses TRBV11-3 and TRBJ2-3; 8 bases map to TRBD2. Germline trimming cut 0 bases from V and 5 bases from J; bases unmatched to any gene: 7. The CDR3 has 16 amino acids. CDR1 and CDR2 from the germline V gene are SGHNT and YENEEA. The CDR3 DNA reads as TGTGCCAGCAGCTTAGAGACTAGCGAAGTCGGAGATACGCAGTATTTT. It translates to CASSLETSEVGDTQYF.

V and J are TRBV16 and TRBJ1-5; no clear D gene. Germline values: CDR1 KGHSY, CDR2 FQNENV. V was shortened by 2 bases and J by 3 bases, with 8 bases between the two germline ends. The CDR3 is made up of 14 amino acids. The CDR3 bases are TGTGCCAGCAGCCAAAACTCTCTCAATCAGCCCCAGCATTTT. Its translation: CASSQNSLNQPQHF.

The chain recombines TRBV29-1 with TRBJ1-3; 7 bases match TRBD1. The germline V gene has CDR1 SQVTM and CDR2 ANQGSEA. With V trimmed by 6 bases and J by 3 bases, 11 bases remained unmatched. The length of the CDR3 is 15 residues. The CDR3 coding sequence is TGCAGCGTCATAGACAGGGTCTTAAATGGAAACACCATATATTTT. This translates into CSVIDRVLNGNTIYF.

This rearrangement joins TRBV10-3 to TRBJ1-1, with no clear D. V lost 4 bases and J lost 1, with 10 bases in between. CDR1 and CDR2 (germline): ENHRY, SYGVKD. CDR3 length: 14 amino acids. The CDR3 protein is CAISGVNSNTEAFF. The CDR3 DNA follows: TGTGCCATCAGTGGCGTGAATTCGAACACTGAAGCTTTCTTT.

This clonotype was recorded at least ten times. The chain recombines TRBV7-2 with TRBJ2-7, with a weak D call TRBD1 (6 bases). CDR1 SGHTA and CDR2 FQGNSA come from the germline V gene. The CDR3 spans 13 residues. V shed 5 bases and J shed 0 bases, with 8 bases lying between them. The CDR3 region is CASSNRASYEQYF. Written as DNA, the CDR3 is TGTGCCAGCAGCAACAGGGCCTCCTACGAGCAGTACTTC.